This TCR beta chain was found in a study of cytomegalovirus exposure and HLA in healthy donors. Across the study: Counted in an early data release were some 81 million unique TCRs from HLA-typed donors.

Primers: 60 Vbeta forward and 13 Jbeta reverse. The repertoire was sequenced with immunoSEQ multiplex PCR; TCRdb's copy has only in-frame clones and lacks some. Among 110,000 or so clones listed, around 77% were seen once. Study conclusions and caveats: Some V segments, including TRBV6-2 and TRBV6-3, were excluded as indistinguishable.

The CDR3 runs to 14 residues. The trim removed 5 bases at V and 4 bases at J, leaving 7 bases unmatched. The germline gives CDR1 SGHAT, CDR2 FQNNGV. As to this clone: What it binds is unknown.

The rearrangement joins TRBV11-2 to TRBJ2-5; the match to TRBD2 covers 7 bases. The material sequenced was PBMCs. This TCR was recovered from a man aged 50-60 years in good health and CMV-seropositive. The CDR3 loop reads CASSRTSLSETQYF. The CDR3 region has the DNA TGTGCCAGCAGCCGGACTAGTTTATCAGAGACCCAGTACTTC.